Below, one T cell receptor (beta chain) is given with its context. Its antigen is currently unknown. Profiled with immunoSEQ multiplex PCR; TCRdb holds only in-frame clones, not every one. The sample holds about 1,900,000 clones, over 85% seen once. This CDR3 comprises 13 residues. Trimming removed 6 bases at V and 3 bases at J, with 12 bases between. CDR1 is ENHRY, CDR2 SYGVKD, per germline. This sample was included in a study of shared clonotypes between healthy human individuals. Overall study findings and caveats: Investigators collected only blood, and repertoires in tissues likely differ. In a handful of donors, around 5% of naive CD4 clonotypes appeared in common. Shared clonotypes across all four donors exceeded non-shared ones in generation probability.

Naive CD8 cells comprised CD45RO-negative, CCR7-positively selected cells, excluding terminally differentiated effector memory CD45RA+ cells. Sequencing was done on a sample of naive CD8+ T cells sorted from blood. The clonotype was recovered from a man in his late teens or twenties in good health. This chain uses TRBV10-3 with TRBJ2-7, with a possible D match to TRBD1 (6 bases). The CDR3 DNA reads TGTGCCATCAGGACAGGCGTTGACTACGAGCAGTACTTC. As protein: CAIRTGVDYEQYF.